This T cell receptor beta chain was observed in a study of blood T cell repertoires in COVID-19. At the level of the study: Donors in the United States, Italy and Spain gave samples during acute or convalescent COVID-19.

Study processing details: Counts of nucleated cells, estimated from reference gene primer amplification, were obtained. The assay was immunoSEQ multiplex PCR, and TCRdb's table has in-frame clones only and misses some. Clone size and V and J calls were adopted from that table, with D and trimming inferred from the DNA. The table has tens of thousands of clones, roughly 85% seen once. Per germline, CDR1 LGHNA and CDR2 YNFKEQ. The J segment lost 0 bases and the V segment lost 0 bases, leaving 3 bases of the junction unmatched. CDR3 length: 16 residues. The chain has TRBV4-2 and TRBJ2-3; TRBD1 agrees at 7 bases. The TCR was taken from a human donor in a cohort sampled during active COVID-19. The sample was peripheral blood. Here the CDR3 reads CASSQDGQASTDTQYF. The CDR3 nucleotides read TGTGCCAGCAGCCAAGATGGACAGGCGAGCACAGATACGCAGTATTTT.